This entry concerns a single TCR beta chain. This clonotype was recorded many times. Its antigen is still unknown. No qualities accompany the bases; no much larger clone lies one base away. The data originate from a study of T-cell reconstitution after alpha-beta-depleted transplantation in children listed by TCRdb under 2016. Looking at the study overall: T-cell immune reconstitution after TCRalphabeta/CD19-depleted allogeneic hematopoietic cell transplantation in children was quantitatively tracked in the study by means of TCR repertoire profiling. Beyond this particular receptor, the publication reports: The frequencies of hyperexpanded clones fell over the following months, and after one year, T-cell counts and TCRbeta diversity were mostly attributed to newly produced T cells. Apparently early alphabetaT-cell count recovery about two months after transplant reportedly relied on only several hundred rapidly expanded clones derived from non-depleted graft cells. In some patients, the high TCRbeta diversity seen at day 60 was put down to recipient T cells and intrathymic progenitors that had survived conditioning.

The treatment or condition label for this specimen denotes: allogeneic hematopoietic cell transplantation with graft depleted of TCRalphabeta T cells and CD19 B cells. The transplant recipients were children given TCRalphabeta/CD19-depleted allogeneic hematopoietic cell grafts. From the cysteine up to the phenylalanine, the CDR3 has a length of 16 residues. This entry keeps only the CDR3 DNA: 48 bases, framed from base 1. The CDR1 and CDR2 encoded by the germline V gene are MGHRA and YSYEKL. The trim is 4 bases for V and 8 bases for J, with a gap of 21 bases between the germline ends. Libraries came from PCR. Instrument used: Illumina HiSeq 2500. TCR libraries were prepared with molecular barcoding, using unique molecular identifiers to normalize TCRbeta repertoire quantification. TCRdb itself trimmed the public reads at Q25 with fastp, ran MiXCR and retained productive beta chains. Each CDR3 protein gets just one entry, which takes the most common genes and DNA from the rows behind it. The sample contains more than 400,000 distinct CDR3 sequences, roughly 10% of them found a single time. The ten most abundant clones make up around 15% of the sample.

The chain is encoded by TRBV4-1 joined to TRBJ2-1; 6 matching bases give a weak D call of TRBD2. The receptor was derived from a female patient aged 2-10 years who had a stem cell transplant for aplastic anemia, so the T cells may come from the graft donor. The specimen was PBMCs, mostly from graft donor cells, collected 180 days after TCRalphabeta/CD19-depleted stem cell transplant. The CDR3 is CASSPEPGLPSYEQFF. The DNA reads TGCGCCAGCAGCCCAGAACCGGGACTCCCGTCCTATGAGCAGTTCTTC.